The following is a T cell receptor beta chain sequence with its context. Authors' methods: Reference gene primer amplification yielded estimated nucleated cell counts. Using immunoSEQ multiplex PCR, the repertoire was profiled, and TCRdb retains in-frame clones only, with some absent. From that table come the V and J calls and clone size; the DNA was used to work out D and trimming. Here the sample spans just over 90,000 clones, 75% to 90% being singletons. The data originate from a study of blood T cell repertoires in COVID-19. The germline V and J ends were trimmed by 4 bases and 5 bases, with 20 bases remaining between them. The CDR3 is made up of 16 amino acids. Germline V gives CDR1 LGHDT, CDR2 YNNKEL (reference sequence).

The chain has TRBV3-1 (or the pseudogene TRBV3-2) and TRBJ2-5; D is undetermined. The clonotype originates from a woman older than 75 with acute or convalescent COVID-19. The sequenced sample consisted of peripheral blood. CDR3 protein: CASSPSQRSGWETQYF. CDR3 nucleotide sequence: TGTGCCAGCAGCCCCTCCCAACGATCAGGTTGGGAGACCCAGTACTTC.